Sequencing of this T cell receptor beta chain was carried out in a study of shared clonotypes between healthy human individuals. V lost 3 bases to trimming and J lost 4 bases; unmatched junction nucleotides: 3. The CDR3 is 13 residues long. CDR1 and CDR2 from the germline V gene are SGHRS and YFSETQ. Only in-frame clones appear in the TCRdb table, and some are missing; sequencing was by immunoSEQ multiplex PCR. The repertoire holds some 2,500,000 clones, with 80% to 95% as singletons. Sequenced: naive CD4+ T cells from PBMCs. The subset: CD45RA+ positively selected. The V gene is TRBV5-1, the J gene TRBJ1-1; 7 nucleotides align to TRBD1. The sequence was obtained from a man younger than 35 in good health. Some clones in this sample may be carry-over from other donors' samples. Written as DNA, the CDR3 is TGCGCCAGCAGCTGGGACAGAGCCACTGAAGCTTTCTTT. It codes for CASSWDRATEAFF.